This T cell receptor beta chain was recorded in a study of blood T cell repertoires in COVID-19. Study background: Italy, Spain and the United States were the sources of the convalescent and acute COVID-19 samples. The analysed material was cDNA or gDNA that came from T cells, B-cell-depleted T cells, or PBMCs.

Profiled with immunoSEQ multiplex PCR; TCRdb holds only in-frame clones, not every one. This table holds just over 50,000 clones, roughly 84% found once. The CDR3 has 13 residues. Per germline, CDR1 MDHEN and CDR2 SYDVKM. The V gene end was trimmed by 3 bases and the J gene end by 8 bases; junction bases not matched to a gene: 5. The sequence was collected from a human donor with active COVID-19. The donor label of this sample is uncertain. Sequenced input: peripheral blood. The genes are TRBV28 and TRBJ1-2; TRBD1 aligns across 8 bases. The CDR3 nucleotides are TGTGCCAGCAGTTTTGGACAGGGTGGCGGCTACACCTTC. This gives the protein CASSFGQGGGYTF.